The 14 T cell receptor beta chains listed next were all sequenced from one sample in a study of Tregs in tolerant kidney transplant recipients. The protocol was immunoSEQ multiplex PCR, while the TCRdb copy is restricted to in-frame clones and leaves out a portion. The top ten clones hold roughly 15% of a sample with 50,000 or so clones, approximately 90% of them seen once. The nonmyeloablative bone marrow transplants came from related graft donors, with transient mixed chimerism. The sample consisted of CD8+ T cells from blood (PBMCs), taken 24 months after the transplant. The receptor source for this set is a human patient who received a combined kidney and bone marrow transplant. Some T cells may possibly be graft donor cells.

DNA of the CDR3: TGTGCCAGCAGCGTAGGGGGTGGGGGGGAGATCGGAAACATTCAGTACTTC. Translating gives CASSVGGGGEIGNIQYF. J is TRBJ2-4 and V is TRBV9, with 7 bases identical to TRBD2. Germline V gene lookup returns CDR1 SGDLS and CDR2 YYNGEE. Unmatched junction bases numbered 12, after V lost 0 bases and J lost 6 bases. CDR3 length equals 17 residues.

The gene calls are TRBV7-9 and TRBJ2-2; tentatively, D is TRBD1 (5 bases). Looked up from germline, CDR1 is SEHNR and CDR2 is FQNEAQ (reference sequence). The ends were cut back, 5 bases at V and 7 bases at J, with 17 bases in the middle. This CDR3 is built from 15 residues. This CDR3 reads CASSQAGYLGGELFF. CDR3 DNA: TGTGCCAGCAGCCAAGCAGGGTACCTGGGCGGGGAGCTGTTTTTT.

The chain carries TRBV5-6 and TRBJ2-3, with 9 bases matching TRBD1. The V and J ends lost 0 bases and 3 bases, in that order; junction bases with no gene match: 5. Germline CDR1 is SGHDT and CDR2 is YYEEEE. This CDR3 comprises 16 residues. CDR3 region: CASSLVGQGNTDTQYF. DNA of the CDR3: TGTGCCAGCAGCTTGGTCGGACAGGGGAATACAGATACGCAGTATTTT. The whole variable domain, remainder taken from reference TRBV5-6 and TRBJ2-3, is DAGVTQSPTHLIKTRGQQVTLRCSPKSGHDTVSWYQQALGQGPQFIFQYYEEEERQRGNFPDRFSGHQFPNYSSELNVNALLLGDSALYLCASSLVGQGNTDTQYFGPGTRLTVL.

V gene TRBV27 combines with J gene TRBJ1-1; tentatively, D is TRBD1 (5 bases). The CDR3 sequence is 15 residues long. The germline V and J ends were trimmed by 4 bases and 4 bases, with 16 bases remaining between them. Germline CDR1 is MNHEY and CDR2 is SMNVEV (reference sequence). CDR3: CASSSKGLPGTEAFF. CDR3 DNA: TGTGCCAGCAGTTCCAAGGGGCTCCCAGGCACTGAAGCTTTCTTT.

The V and J genes are TRBV4-3 and TRBJ1-2, with D tentatively TRBD1 (5 bases). In germline, CDR1 is LGHNA, CDR2 YSLEER. CDR3 size: 18 residues. V shed 0 bases and J shed 4 bases, with 21 bases lying between them. The DNA of the CDR3 is TGCGCCAGCAGCCAAGATACCTCCGACAGCATTGGGGCCTATGGCTACACCTTC. Residues: CASSQDTSDSIGAYGYTF.

This clone was detected once. This chain joins TRBV6-1 and TRBJ2-6, with D unresolved. There are 14 residues in the CDR3. V lost 5 bases and J lost 4, with 9 bases in between. The germline V gene has CDR1 MNHNS and CDR2 SASEGT. This CDR3 reads CASSNMGGANVLTF. In nucleotides, the CDR3 is TGTGCCAGCAGTAACATGGGCGGGGCCAACGTCCTGACTTTC.

The V gene is TRBV7-3, the J gene TRBJ1-2, with 7 bases fitting TRBD1. The CDR3 runs to 15 residues. The ends lost 3 bases at V and 3 bases at J; junction bases unmatched: 7. The V gene's germline CDR1 is SGHTA and CDR2 FQGTGA. The CDR3 nucleotides read TGTGCCAGCAGCTTCGGGACAGATTACCACTATGGCTACACCTTC. Protein sequence: CASSFGTDYHYGYTF. Using reference TRBV7-3 and TRBJ1-2 for the parts outside the CDR3, the full variable domain is GAGVSQTPSNKVTEKGKYVELRCDPISGHTALYWYRQSLGQGPEFLIYFQGTGAADDSGLPNDRFFAVRPEGSVSTLKIQRTERGDSAVYLCASSFGTDYHYGYTFGSGTRLTVV.

V and J are TRBV18 and TRBJ2-7; 8 positions agree with TRBD1. The CDR3 runs to 13 residues. With 5 bases clipped from V and 6 bases from J, the junction kept 6 bases outside the gene matches. Germline V gene data show CDR1 as KGHSH and CDR2 as LQKENI. In nucleotides, the CDR3 is TGTGCCAGCTCATCGGACAGGGACGGCGAGCAGTACTTC. As protein: CASSSDRDGEQYF.

In regard to this clone: One end of the junction fails to match germline, which may point to a read error. Other DNA sequences within the sample encode an identical CDR3. The CDR3 sequence: CASRVEGGNSPLHF. The CDR3 DNA reads TGTGCCAGTAGGGTGGAGGGAGGTAATTCCCCCCTCCACTTT. The V and J genes are TRBV19 and TRBJ1-6; D not certain. The CDR3 is made up of 14 amino acids. CDR1 LNHDA and CDR2 SQIVND come from the germline V gene (reference sequence).

This clone appeared once. This sequence joins TRBV29-1 and TRBJ1-1; D is undetermined. CDR1 is SQVTM, CDR2 ANQGSEA, per germline. Trimming took off 7 bases at V and 0 bases at J, with 12 bases between the two ends. This CDR3 contains 13 residues. DNA for the CDR3: TGCAGCGCGTCGGGAGACTTGAACACTGAAGCTTTCTTT. The encoded protein is CSASGDLNTEAFF.

This chain uses TRBV10-3 with TRBJ2-3, with a possible D match to TRBD2 (6 bases). The germline V and J ends were trimmed by 2 bases and 0 bases, with 12 bases remaining between them. Looked up from germline, CDR1 is ENHRY and CDR2 is SYGVKD. This CDR3 has 16 amino acids. The CDR3, as DNA: TGTGCCATCAGTGAGAATTCAGGGACTAGCACAGATACGCAGTATTTT. Protein: CAISENSGTSTDTQYF.

The rearrangement uses TRBV9 and TRBJ2-3; maybe TRBD1 (5 bases). The V gene lost 4 bases and the J gene lost 3 bases, with 12 bases spanning the gap. Germline V gene data show CDR1 as SGDLS and CDR2 as YYNGEE. The CDR3 loop spans 14 amino acids. CDR3: CASSPFRETDTQYF. In DNA form, the CDR3 reads TGTGCCAGCAGCCCCTTCAGGGAAACAGATACGCAGTATTTT.

CDR3 nucleotide sequence: TGTGCCAGCAGGCCCCGGGGGGGGGCGAAGGTCTACAATGAGCAGTTCTTC. Translated: CASRPRGGAKVYNEQFF. V usage is TRBV27 and J usage is TRBJ2-1, with 8 bases fitting TRBD2. The length of the CDR3 is 17 residues. V shed 6 bases and J 3 bases; nucleotides not matched to a gene: 13. Germline V CDR1 and CDR2: MNHEY, SMNVEV (reference sequence).

This clone came up once. V usage is TRBV19 and J usage is TRBJ2-2; 9 nucleotides match TRBD1. Germline-derived CDR1 and CDR2 are LNHDA and SQIVND (reference sequence). The J segment lost 7 bases and the V segment lost 5 bases, leaving 8 bases of the junction unmatched. The CDR3 length is 15 residues. This CDR3 is CASSLGQGLFGELFF. The CDR3 coding sequence is TGTGCCAGTAGTTTAGGACAGGGGTTATTCGGGGAGCTGTTTTTT. The full variable domain, its missing parts supplied by reference TRBV19 and TRBJ2-2, is DGGITQSPKYLFRKEGQNVTLSCEQNLNHDAMYWYRQDPGQGLRLIYYSQIVNDFQKGDIAEGYSVSREKKESFPLTVTSAQKNPTAFYLCASSLGQGLFGELFFGEGSRLTVL.